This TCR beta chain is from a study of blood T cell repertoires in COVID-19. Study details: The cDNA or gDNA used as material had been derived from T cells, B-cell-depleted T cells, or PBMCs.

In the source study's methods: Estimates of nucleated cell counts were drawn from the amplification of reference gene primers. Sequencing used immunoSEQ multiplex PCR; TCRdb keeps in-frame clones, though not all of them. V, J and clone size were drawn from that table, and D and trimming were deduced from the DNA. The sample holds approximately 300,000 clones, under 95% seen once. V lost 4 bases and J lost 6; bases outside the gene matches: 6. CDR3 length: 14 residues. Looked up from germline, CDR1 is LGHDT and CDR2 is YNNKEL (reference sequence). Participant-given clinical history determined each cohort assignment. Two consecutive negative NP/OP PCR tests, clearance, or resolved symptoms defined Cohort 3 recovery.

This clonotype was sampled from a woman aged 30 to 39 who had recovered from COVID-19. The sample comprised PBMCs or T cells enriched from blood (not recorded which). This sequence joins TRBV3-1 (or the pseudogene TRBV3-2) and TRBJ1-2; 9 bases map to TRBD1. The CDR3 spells CASSRGQGPDGYTF. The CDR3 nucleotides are TGTGCCAGCAGCCGAGGACAGGGGCCGGATGGCTACACCTTC.